The 12 T cell receptor beta chains below all came from one sample that was sequenced in a study of prognosis after radiotherapy for stage I lung cancer. With two-round multiplex PCR, TCR beta CDR3 sequences were amplified from genomic DNA. Round-one PCR had primers specific to each TRBV and TRBJ gene. TCRdb redid the calling of the multiplex PCR reads with MiXCR, one entry per CDR3 protein. The data hold about 51,000 distinct CDR3 sequences, with about 35% observed a single time. Material: PBMCs, obtained before or after stereotactic body radiation therapy (not recorded which). The receptors stem from a donor aged 50 or older with non-small cell lung cancer.

This clonotype was counted ten times or more. The rearrangement joins TRBV15 to TRBJ2-1; the D gene is possibly TRBD2 (6 bases). This CDR3 spans 20 amino acids. V lost 1 base, J lost 4 bases, and 26 bases lay in between. Per the germline V gene, CDR1 is LNHNV and CDR2 is YYDKDF (reference sequence). The CDR3 sequence: CATSRVRGSSLLLIYNEQFF. The CDR3 DNA reads TGTGCCACCAGCAGAGTCCGGGGGTCCTCCCTCCTTCTGATTTACAATGAGCAGTTCTTC.

The rearrangement links TRBV18 to TRBJ1-1; the D is unclear. The CDR3 has 15 residues. Trimming left V 5 bases short and J 5 bases short, with 18 bases between. Germline V gene lookup returns CDR1 KGHSH and CDR2 LQKENI. CDR3 in amino acids: CASSTFVQEGTEAFF. The CDR3 DNA reads as TGTGCCAGCTCAACATTTGTACAAGAGGGAACTGAAGCTTTCTTT.

This clonotype occurred many times. The rearrangement joins TRBV30 to TRBJ1-5; D is unresolved. The CDR3 covers 14 residues. Germline V CDR1 and CDR2: GTSNPN, SVGIG (reference sequence). The germline V and J ends were trimmed by 7 bases and 0 bases, with 13 bases remaining between them. The CDR3 sequence: CALRSSNSNQPQHF. For the CDR3, the DNA is TGTGCCTTACGCTCGTCTAATAGCAATCAGCCCCAGCATTTT.

This clonotype was recorded many times. The chain combines TRBV19 with TRBJ1-2; D remains ambiguous. V was pared by 8 bases and J by 8 bases, with 18 bases between. This CDR3 spans 13 amino acids. Germline V gene sequence: CDR1 LNHDA, CDR2 SQIVND (reference sequence). The CDR3 region is CASGSRVFGGYTF. The DNA of the CDR3 is TGTGCCAGTGGCTCGAGGGTCTTCGGGGGCTACACCTTC.

This clonotype has at least ten counts. This chain connects TRBV3-1 to TRBJ1-1; 7 bases fit TRBD1. Germline lookup yields CDR1 LGHDT and CDR2 YNNKEL (reference sequence). CDR3 length: 15 residues. V lost 4 bases, J lost 1 base, and 6 bases stayed unmatched. The CDR3 nucleotides are TGTGCCAGCAGCCGTTTGACAGGGAAGAACACTGAAGCTTTCTTT. It encodes CASSRLTGKNTEAFF.

This clonotype was picked up many times. The gene calls are TRBV28 and TRBJ1-1; 8 positions agree with TRBD1. J was trimmed by 3 bases and V by 6 bases; bases with no gene match: 6. This CDR3 is 14 amino acids long. Germline V CDR1 and CDR2: MDHEN, SYDVKM. CDR3 nucleotides: TGTGCCAGCAGCTTACAGGGGGGCTACACTGAAGCTTTCTTT. This translates into CASSLQGGYTEAFF.

The sample holds many counts of this clonotype. The chain has TRBV30 and TRBJ2-1; possible D gene TRBD2, 6 bases. CDR1 is GTSNPN, CDR2 SVGIG, per germline (reference sequence). Trimming took 5 bases from V and 0 from J, leaving 26 bases between them. CDR3 length: 19 residues. The CDR3 DNA is TGTGCCTGGGCATCCCCCCCGTGGCGGGACGGGAGCTCCTACAATGAGCAGTTCTTC. The encoded protein is CAWASPPWRDGSSYNEQFF.

This clonotype was seen just once. A much larger clone lies one base from this, so it may be a read error. This rearrangement joins TRBV15 to TRBJ2-5; 9 bases agree with TRBD2. The CDR3 has 16 amino acids. CDR1 and CDR2 (germline): LNHNV, YYDKDF (reference sequence). V was pared by 3 bases and J by 2 bases, with 7 bases of the junction left unmatched. CDR3 residues: CATSRTCGGVQETQYF. The CDR3 region has the DNA TGTGCCACCAGCAGGACGTGCGGGGGGGTTCAAGAGACCCAGTACTTC.

By share, this clonotype counts as medium-sized. This sequence joins TRBV12-3 or TRBV12-4 and TRBJ2-3; D unresolved. This CDR3 region has 18 residues. Trimming stripped 1 base from V and 0 bases from J, with 17 bases between. The chain's CDR3 is CASSLGPYERTSTDTQYF. Here the CDR3 DNA reads TGTGCCAGCAGTTTAGGGCCATATGAGAGGACCAGCACAGATACGCAGTATTTT.

The table lists this clonotype with many counts. This sequence joins TRBV20-1 and TRBJ2-1, with 13 bases aligning to TRBD2. The germline V gene has CDR1 DFQATT and CDR2 SNEGSKA (reference sequence). This CDR3 has 15 amino acids. The junction had 5 bases not matched to a gene; V was cut back by 3 bases and J by 6 bases. CDR3 region: CSASGLAGASNEQFF. The CDR3 nucleotides are TGCAGTGCTAGTGGACTAGCGGGAGCCTCCAATGAGCAGTTCTTC.

The CDR3 loop reads CASSEAGVIRDTQYF. The CDR3 region has the DNA TGTGCCAGCAGTGAAGCGGGGGTAATTAGAGATACGCAGTATTTT. The chain couples TRBV6-2 or TRBV6-3 to TRBJ2-3; 8 bases map to TRBD2. Trimming removed 5 bases from V and 5 bases from J; junction bases left unmatched: 9. This CDR3 has 15 amino acids. Germline CDR1 MNHEY, CDR2 SVGEGT.

This clonotype was seen only once. A read error may explain this, as a much larger clone is one base away. The CDR3 loop is CARQGPRWAGELFF. The DNA of the CDR3 is TGTGCCAGGCAGGGCCCGAGGTGGGCCGGGGAGCTGTTTTTT. This chain uses TRBV6-2 or TRBV6-3 with TRBJ2-2; a possible D gene is TRBD1 (5 bases). The CDR3 spans 14 residues. V shed 9 bases and J shed 6 bases, with 17 bases lying between them. CDR1 is MNHEY and CDR2 is SVGEGT in the germline V gene.